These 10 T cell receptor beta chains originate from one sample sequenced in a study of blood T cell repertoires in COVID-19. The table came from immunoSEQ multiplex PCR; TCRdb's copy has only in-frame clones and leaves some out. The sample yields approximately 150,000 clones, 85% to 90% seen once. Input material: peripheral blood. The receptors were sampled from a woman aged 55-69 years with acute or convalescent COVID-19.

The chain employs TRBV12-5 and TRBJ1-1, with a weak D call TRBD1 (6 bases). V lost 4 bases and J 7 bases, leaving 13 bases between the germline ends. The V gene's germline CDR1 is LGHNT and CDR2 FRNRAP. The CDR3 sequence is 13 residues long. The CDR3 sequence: CASGSTGYSEAFF. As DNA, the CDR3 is TGTGCTAGTGGTTCGACAGGTTACAGTGAAGCTTTCTTT.

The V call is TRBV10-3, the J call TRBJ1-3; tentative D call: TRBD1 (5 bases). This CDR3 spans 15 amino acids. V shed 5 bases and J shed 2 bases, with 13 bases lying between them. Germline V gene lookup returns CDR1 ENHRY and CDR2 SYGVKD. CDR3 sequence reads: CAISPPGGTGNTIYF. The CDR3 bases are TGTGCCATCAGTCCGCCGGGGGGGACTGGAAACACCATATATTTT.

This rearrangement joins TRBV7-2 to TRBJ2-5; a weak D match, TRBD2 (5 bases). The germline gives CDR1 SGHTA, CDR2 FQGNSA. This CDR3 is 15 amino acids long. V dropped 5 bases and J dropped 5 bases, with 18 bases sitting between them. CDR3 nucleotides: TGTGCCAGCAGCCCGAGCGGTAATGGACGGGAGACCCAGTACTTC. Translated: CASSPSGNGRETQYF.

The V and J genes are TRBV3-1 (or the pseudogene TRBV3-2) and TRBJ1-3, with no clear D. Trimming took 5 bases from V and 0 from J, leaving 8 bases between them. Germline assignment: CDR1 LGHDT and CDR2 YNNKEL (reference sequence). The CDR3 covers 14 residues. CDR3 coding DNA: TGTGCCAGCAGCTTCGACAACTCTGGAAACACCATATATTTT. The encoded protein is CASSFDNSGNTIYF.

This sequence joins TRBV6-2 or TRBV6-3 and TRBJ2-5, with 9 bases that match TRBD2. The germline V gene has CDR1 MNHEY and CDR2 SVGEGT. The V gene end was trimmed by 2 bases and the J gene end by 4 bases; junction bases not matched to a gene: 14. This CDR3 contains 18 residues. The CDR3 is CASSYNGAAGGLRETQYF. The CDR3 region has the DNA TGTGCCAGCAGTTACAATGGGGCAGCGGGGGGTTTGAGAGAGACCCAGTACTTC.

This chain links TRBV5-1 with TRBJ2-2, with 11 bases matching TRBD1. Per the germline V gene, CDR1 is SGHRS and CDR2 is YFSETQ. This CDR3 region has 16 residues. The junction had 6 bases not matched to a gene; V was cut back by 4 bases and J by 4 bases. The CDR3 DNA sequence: TGCGCCAGCAGCCGCGGGACAGGGGGTACCACCGGGGAGCTGTTTTTT. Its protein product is CASSRGTGGTTGELFF.

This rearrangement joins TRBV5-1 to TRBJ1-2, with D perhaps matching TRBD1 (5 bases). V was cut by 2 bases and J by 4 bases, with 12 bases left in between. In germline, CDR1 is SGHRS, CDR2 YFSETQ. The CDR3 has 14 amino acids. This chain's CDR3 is CASSFDRITYGYTF. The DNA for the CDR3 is TGCGCCAGCAGCTTTGACAGAATTACCTATGGCTACACCTTC. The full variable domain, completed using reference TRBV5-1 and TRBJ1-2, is KAGVTQTPRYLIKTRGQQVTLSCSPISGHRSVSWYQQTPGQGLQFLFEYFSETQRNKGNFPGRFSGRQFSNSRSEMNVSTLELGDSALYLCASSFDRITYGYTFGSGTRLTVV.

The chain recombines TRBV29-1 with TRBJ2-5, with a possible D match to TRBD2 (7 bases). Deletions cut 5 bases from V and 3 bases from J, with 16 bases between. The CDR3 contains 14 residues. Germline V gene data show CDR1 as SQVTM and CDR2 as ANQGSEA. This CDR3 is CSVLGGQSEETQYF. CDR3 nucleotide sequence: TGCAGCGTTCTCGGGGGGCAGAGCGAAGAGACCCAGTACTTC.

The CDR3 sequence is CASTSTRSYNYGYTF. CDR3 DNA sequence: TGTGCCAGCACCTCGACGAGGTCTTATAACTATGGCTACACCTTC. This sequence joins TRBV7-6 and TRBJ1-2; D unclear. The CDR3 runs 15 residues. Trimming took 7 bases from V and 1 from J, leaving 16 bases between them. Germline V gives CDR1 SGHVS, CDR2 FNYEAQ.

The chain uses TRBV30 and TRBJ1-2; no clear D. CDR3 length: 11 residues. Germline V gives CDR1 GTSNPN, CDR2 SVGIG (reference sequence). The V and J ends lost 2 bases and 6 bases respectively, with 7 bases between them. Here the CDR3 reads CAWSLRNGYTF. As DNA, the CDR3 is TGTGCCTGGAGTCTACGAAATGGCTACACCTTC.